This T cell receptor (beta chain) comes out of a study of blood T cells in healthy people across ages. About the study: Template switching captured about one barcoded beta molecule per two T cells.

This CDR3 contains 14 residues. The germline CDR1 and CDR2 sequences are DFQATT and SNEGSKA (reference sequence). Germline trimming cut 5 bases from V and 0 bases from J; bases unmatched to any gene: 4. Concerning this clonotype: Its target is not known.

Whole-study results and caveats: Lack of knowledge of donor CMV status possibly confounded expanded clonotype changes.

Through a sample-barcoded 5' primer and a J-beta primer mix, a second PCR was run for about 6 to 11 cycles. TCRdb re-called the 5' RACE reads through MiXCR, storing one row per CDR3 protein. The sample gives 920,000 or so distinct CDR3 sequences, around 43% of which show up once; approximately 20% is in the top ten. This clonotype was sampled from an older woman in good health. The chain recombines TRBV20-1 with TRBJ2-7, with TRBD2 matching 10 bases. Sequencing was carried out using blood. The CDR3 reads CSAPLAGSSYEQYF. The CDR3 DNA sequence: TGCAGTGCTCCACTAGCGGGAAGCTCCTACGAGCAGTACTTC.